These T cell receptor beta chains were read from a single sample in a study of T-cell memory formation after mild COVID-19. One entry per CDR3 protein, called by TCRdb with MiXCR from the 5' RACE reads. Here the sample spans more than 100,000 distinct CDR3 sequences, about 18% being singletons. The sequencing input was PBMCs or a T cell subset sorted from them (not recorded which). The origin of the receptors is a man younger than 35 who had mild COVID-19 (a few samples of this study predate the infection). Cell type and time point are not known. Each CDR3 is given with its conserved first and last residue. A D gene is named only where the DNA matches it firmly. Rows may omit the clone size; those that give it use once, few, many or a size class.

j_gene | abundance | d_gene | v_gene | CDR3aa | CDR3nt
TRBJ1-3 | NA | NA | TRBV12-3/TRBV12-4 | CASTQGGFRGRNSGNTIYF | TGTGCCAGCACCCAAGGGGGTTTTCGGGGAAGAAACTCTGGAAACACCATATATTTT
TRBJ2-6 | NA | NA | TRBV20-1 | CSASSDSGANVLTF | TGCAGTGCTAGTTCCGACTCTGGGGCCAACGTCCTGACTTTC
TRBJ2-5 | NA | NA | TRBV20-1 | CSASKLETQYF | TGCAGTGCTAGTAAACTAGAGACCCAGTACTTC
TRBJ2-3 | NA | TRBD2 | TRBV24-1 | CATSDRPTERGTDTQYF | TGTGCCACCAGTGATCGACCGACAGAGCGGGGGACAGATACGCAGTATTTT
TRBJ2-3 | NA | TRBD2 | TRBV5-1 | CASEPTSGSVDTQYF | TGCGCCAGTGAACCGACTAGCGGGTCGGTAGATACGCAGTATTTT
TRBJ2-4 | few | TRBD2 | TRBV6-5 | CASSPDPGLVRNIQYF | TGTGCCAGCAGCCCTGACCCGGGACTAGTAAGGAACATTCAGTACTTC
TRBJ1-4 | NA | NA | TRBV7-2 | CASSSGGGRRNEKLFF | TGTGCCAGCAGCTCTGGGGGGGGCAGGCGCAATGAAAAACTGTTTTTT
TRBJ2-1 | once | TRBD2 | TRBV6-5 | CASSPQGGLYNEQFF | TGTGCCAGCAGCCCGCAGGGAGGGCTCTACAATGAGCAGTTCTTC
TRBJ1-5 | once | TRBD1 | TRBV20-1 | CSARPAGQGNQPQHF | TGCAGTGCTAGGCCCGCAGGACAGGGGAATCAGCCCCAGCATTTT
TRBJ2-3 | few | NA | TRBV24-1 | CATSEAGTYTDTQYF | TGTGCCACCAGTGAGGCCGGGACCTACACAGATACGCAGTATTTT
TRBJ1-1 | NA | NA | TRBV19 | CATLPTWGNEAFF | TGTGCCACCCTGCCCACCTGGGGTAACGAAGCTTTCTTT
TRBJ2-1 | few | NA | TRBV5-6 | CASSFRQVQFF | TGTGCCAGCAGCTTTCGACAGGTGCAGTTCTTC
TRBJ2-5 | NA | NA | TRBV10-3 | CAISEQQETQYF | TGTGCCATCAGTGAGCAACAAGAGACCCAGTACTTC
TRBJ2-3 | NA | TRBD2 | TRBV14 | CASSRSGGFTDTQYF | TGTGCCAGCAGCCGGAGCGGGGGGTTCACAGATACGCAGTATTTT
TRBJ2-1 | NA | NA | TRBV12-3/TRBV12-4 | CASTWLVNEQFF | TGTGCCAGCACCTGGCTTGTCAATGAGCAGTTCTTC
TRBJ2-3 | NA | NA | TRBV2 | CASSGGNKDTQYF | TGTGCCAGCAGTGGTGGGAATAAAGATACGCAGTATTTT
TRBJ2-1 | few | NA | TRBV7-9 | CASPGASYNEQFF | TGTGCCAGCCCGGGGGCGAGTTACAATGAGCAGTTCTTC
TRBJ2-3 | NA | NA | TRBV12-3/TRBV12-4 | CASSFQYTSTDTQYF | TGTGCCAGCAGTTTTCAGTATACTAGCACAGATACGCAGTATTTT
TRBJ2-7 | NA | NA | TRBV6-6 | CAAGSPYEQYF | TGTGCCGCGGGTAGCCCCTACGAGCAGTACTTC
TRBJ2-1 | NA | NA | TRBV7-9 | CASSFQRLYNEQFF | TGTGCCAGCAGCTTCCAGCGGCTCTACAATGAGCAGTTCTTC
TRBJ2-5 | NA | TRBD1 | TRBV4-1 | CASSEWTGPLETQYF | TGCGCCAGCAGCGAATGGACAGGGCCGTTGGAGACCCAGTACTTC
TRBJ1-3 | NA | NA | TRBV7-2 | CASSLRGISGNTIYF | TGTGCCAGCAGCTTGCGGGGGATATCAGGAAACACCATATATTTT
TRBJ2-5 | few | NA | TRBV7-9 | CASSLATGTGPQYF | TGTGCCAGCAGCTTAGCCACCGGGACCGGCCCCCAGTACTTC
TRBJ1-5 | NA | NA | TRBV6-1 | CASSADRHSNQPQHF | TGTGCCAGCAGTGCTGACAGACATAGCAATCAGCCCCAGCATTTT
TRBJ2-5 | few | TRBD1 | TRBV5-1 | CASSFTGGDETQYF | TGCGCCAGCAGCTTCACAGGGGGCGACGAGACCCAGTACTTC
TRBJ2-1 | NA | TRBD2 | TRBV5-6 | CASSRRDYGPGEQFF | TGTGCCAGCAGTCGTCGGGACTACGGCCCAGGGGAGCAGTTCTTC
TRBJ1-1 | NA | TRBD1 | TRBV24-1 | CATRSGGSPRLAFF | TGTGCCACCAGATCAGGGGGAAGTCCTCGATTGGCTTTCTTT
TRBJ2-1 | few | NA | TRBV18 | CASSPPGAGSYNEQFF | TGTGCCAGCTCACCACCAGGGGCCGGCTCCTACAATGAGCAGTTCTTC
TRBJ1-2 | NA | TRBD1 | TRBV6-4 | CASSEGQSYGYTF | TGTGCCAGCAGCGAGGGACAGTCCTATGGCTACACCTTC
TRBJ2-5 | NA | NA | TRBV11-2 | CASSETVQETQYF | TGTGCCAGCAGCGAGACAGTCCAAGAGACCCAGTACTTC
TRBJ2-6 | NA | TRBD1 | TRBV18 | CASSSRDRASGANVLTF | TGTGCCAGCTCAAGCCGGGACAGGGCTTCTGGGGCCAACGTCCTGACTTTC
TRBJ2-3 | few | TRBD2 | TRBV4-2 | CASSPESGTSGGGTDTQYF | TGTGCCAGCAGCCCGGAGTCCGGGACTAGCGGGGGGGGCACAGATACGCAGTATTTT
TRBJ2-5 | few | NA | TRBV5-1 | CASSLSSIQETQYF | TGCGCCAGCAGCTTATCCAGTATCCAAGAGACCCAGTACTTC
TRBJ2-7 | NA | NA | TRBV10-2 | CASRFGTTHEQYF | TGCGCCAGCAGGTTCGGGACAACCCACGAGCAGTACTTC
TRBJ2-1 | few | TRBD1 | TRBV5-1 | CASSLGTGGSIEQFF | TGCGCCAGCAGCTTGGGGACAGGGGGTAGTATTGAGCAGTTCTTC
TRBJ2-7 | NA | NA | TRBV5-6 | CASSLDRIDEQYF | TGTGCCAGCAGCTTGGATAGGATCGACGAGCAGTACTTC
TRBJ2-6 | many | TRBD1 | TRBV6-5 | CASRRQGGRANVLTF | TGTGCCAGCAGACGACAGGGTGGAAGAGCCAACGTCCTGACTTTC
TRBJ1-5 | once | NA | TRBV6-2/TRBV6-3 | CASSRGPGQPQHF | TGTGCCAGCAGCCGGGGTCCAGGACAGCCCCAGCATTTT
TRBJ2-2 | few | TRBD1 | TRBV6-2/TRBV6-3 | CASSKETGYAGELFF | TGTGCCAGCAGCAAGGAGACAGGGTACGCCGGGGAGCTGTTTTTT
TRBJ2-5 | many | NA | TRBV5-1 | CASSLRGAGETQYF | TGCGCCAGCAGCTTGAGGGGGGCAGGGGAGACCCAGTACTTC